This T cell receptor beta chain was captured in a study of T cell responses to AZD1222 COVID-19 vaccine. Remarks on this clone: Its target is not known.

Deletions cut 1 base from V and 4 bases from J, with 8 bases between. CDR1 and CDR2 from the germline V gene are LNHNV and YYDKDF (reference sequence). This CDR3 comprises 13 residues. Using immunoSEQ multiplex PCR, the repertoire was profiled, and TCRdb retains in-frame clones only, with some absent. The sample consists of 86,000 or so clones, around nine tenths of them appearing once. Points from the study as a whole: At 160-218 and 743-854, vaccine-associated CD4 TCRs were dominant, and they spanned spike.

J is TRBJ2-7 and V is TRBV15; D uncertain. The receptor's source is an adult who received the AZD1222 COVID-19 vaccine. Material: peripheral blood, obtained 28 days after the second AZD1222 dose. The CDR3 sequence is CATSRGKGYEQYF. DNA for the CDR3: TGTGCCACCAGCAGAGGGAAGGGTTACGAGCAGTACTTC.